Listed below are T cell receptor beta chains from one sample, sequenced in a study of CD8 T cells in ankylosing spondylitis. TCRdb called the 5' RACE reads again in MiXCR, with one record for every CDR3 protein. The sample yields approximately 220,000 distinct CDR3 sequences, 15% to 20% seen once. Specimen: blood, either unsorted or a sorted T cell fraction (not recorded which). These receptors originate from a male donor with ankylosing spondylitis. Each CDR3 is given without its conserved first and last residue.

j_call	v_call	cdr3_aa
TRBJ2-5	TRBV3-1	ASSQGAEKQETQY
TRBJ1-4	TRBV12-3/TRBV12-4	ASRPGQGQNEKLF
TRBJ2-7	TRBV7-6	ASSPRSLGQGAYEQY
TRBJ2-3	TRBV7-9	ASSLETGGPDTQY
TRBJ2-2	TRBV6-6	ASSYLVTGELF
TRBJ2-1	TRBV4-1	ASSQDMGENIEQF
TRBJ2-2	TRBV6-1	ASSPIWDGELF
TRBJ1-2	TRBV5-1	ASTGLDPNYGYT
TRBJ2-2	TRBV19	ASSIIGPGELF
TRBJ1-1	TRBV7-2	ASSLPGTGRGTEAF
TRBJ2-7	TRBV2	ASRPPGQPSSYEQY
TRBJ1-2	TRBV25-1	ASSDSGEWYGYT
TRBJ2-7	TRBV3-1	ASSQDLAAYEQY
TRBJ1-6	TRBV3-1	ASSQGAARSYNSPLH
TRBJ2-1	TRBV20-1	SAAPETGESNEQF
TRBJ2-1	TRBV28	ASRLPGLNYNEQF
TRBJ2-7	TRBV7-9	ASSPAGETGGSYEQY
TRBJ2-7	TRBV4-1	ASSQDRGYSYEQY
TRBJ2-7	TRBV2	ASNPADTYEQY
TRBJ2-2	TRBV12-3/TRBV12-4	ASLTPMDSGELF
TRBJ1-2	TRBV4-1	ASSPLLDSNYGYT
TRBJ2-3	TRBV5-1	ASSLEGGVDTQY
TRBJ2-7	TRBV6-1	ASRHRVGIDYEQY
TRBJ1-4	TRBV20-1	SARVVADRGLEPTNEKLF
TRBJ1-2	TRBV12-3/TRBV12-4	ASSPGAEGYT
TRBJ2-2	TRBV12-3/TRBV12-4	ASSLGGLGTGELF
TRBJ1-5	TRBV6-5	ASSYEGYNQPQH
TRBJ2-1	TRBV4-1	ASSQVQGTTSYNEQF
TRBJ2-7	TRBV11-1	ASSTYRGYEQY
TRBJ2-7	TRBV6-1	ASSPGFGGEAYEQY
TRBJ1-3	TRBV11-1	ASSPPEGTASSGNTIY
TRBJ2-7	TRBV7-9	ASSRLAGESSYEQY
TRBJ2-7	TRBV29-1	SVAGPTYEQY
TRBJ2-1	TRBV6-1	ASSESEGLYNEQF
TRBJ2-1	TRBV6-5	ASSFTSGGDGEQF
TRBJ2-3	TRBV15	ATSSRRSAATDTQY
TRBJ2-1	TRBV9	ASSPSSGSFGDNEQF
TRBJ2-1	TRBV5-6	ASSYDRTDYNEQF
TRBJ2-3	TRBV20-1	SARAVSHLLDTGEGTDTQY
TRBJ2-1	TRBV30	AGYPGLVEDNEQF
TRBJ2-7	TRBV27	ACSPRASDYEQY
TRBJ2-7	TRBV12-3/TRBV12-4	ASSFGDGSYEQY
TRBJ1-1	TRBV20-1	SARRDRSGEAF
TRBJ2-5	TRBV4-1	ASSQVAGGLSETQY
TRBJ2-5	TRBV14	ASSQVGTRSIKGQETQY
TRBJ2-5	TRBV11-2	ASSLTVETQY
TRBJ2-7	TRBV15	ATSREKGSSYEQY
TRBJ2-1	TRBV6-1	ASSGHVGESNEQF
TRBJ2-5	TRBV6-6	ASTSAETQY
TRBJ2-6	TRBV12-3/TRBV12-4	ASSLSVGGSGANVLT
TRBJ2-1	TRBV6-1	ASSEAWGGNEQF
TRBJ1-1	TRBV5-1	ASSYFRGSTEAF
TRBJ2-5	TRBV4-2	ASSQGAGGEETQY